These 28 T cell receptor beta chains originate from one sample sequenced in a study of memory CD4+ T cells and cytomegalovirus serostatus. The sort gate was single viable CD3+CD4+CD8-CD45RO+ cells for memory CD4+ T cells. This table comes from immunoSEQ multiplex PCR, and its TCRdb copy is limited to in-frame clones, with some not included. The sample comprises roughly 54,000 clones, about 80% of which are singletons, and around 1.6% rests with the top ten. Sequenced input: memory CD4+ T cells from blood. These receptors came from an adult in good health and CMV-seronegative.

This chain joins TRBV5-1 and TRBJ1-2; D uncertain. In germline, CDR1 is SGHRS, CDR2 YFSETQ. V was pared by 4 bases and J by 1 base, with 14 bases between. The CDR3 is 15 amino acids. The CDR3 bases are TGCGCCAGCAGCCATCGTGTCGGCAATAACTATGGCTACACCTTC. Amino acid sequence: CASSHRVGNNYGYTF.

This clone was found a few times. The chain links TRBV25-1 to TRBJ1-1, with D possibly being TRBD1 (5 bases). Germline V gives CDR1 MGHDK, CDR2 SYGVNS. The CDR3 is 14 amino acids. The ends were cut back, 2 bases at V and 0 bases at J, with 7 bases in the middle. DNA of the CDR3: TGTGCCAGCAGTGAAGGGGGATTGAACACTGAAGCTTTCTTT. It encodes CASSEGGLNTEAFF.

The CDR3 DNA is TGTGCCAGCAGCTTCCCCACGTCCTATGGCTACACCTTC. Protein product: CASSFPTSYGYTF. This chain connects TRBV5-6 to TRBJ1-2; D not certain. Germline CDR1 SGHDT, CDR2 YYEEEE. The V and J ends lost 2 bases and 4 bases respectively, with 9 bases between them. The CDR3 runs to 13 residues.

The rearrangement links TRBV4-2 to TRBJ1-4; 7 nucleotides line up with TRBD1. The CDR3 spans 15 residues. Trimming took 3 bases from V and 3 from J; bases not matched to a gene: 4. Germline V CDR1 and CDR2: LGHNA, YNFKEQ. CDR3 region: CASSHSGTANEKLFF. CDR3 sequence (DNA): TGTGCCAGCAGCCACTCCGGGACAGCTAATGAAAAACTGTTTTTT.

The rearrangement uses TRBV7-2 and TRBJ1-2; D unresolved. This CDR3 has 14 residues. Looked up from germline, CDR1 is SGHTA and CDR2 is FQGNSA. V lost 1 base and J lost 6, with 12 bases in between. The CDR3 reads CASSLGLIGDGYTF. The CDR3 nucleotides read TGTGCCAGCAGCTTAGGGTTAATTGGGGATGGCTACACCTTC.

This clone was observed a handful of times. The chain couples TRBV6-5 to TRBJ1-5; D is unclear. V lost 3 bases and J lost 6, with 9 bases in between. Per germline, CDR1 MNHEY and CDR2 SVGAGI. This CDR3 is built from 13 residues. This CDR3 reads CASSYREGQPQHF. The CDR3 DNA reads as TGTGCCAGCAGTTATAGGGAAGGTCAGCCCCAGCATTTT.

The chain couples TRBV19 to TRBJ1-1; 9 positions match TRBD1. The CDR3 sequence is 16 residues long. Germline V CDR1 and CDR2: LNHDA, SQIVND (reference sequence). Trimming took 6 bases from V and 0 from J; bases not matched to a gene: 8. CDR3 coding DNA: TGTGCCAGTAGACGGGACAGGGCGGCTCTGAACACTGAAGCTTTCTTT. Residues: CASRRDRAALNTEAFF.

The chain joins TRBV10-3 to TRBJ2-3; weak D call: TRBD1 (5 bases). The CDR3 spans 14 residues. CDR1 is ENHRY and CDR2 is SYGVKD in the germline V gene. The V end was cut by 10 bases, the J end by 8 bases, with 22 bases between. CDR3 DNA sequence: TGTGCCAGCGAGGACACCACCACCTCAAGTACGCAGTATTTT. Protein product: CASEDTTTSSTQYF.

The chain links TRBV4-1 to TRBJ2-3, with 7 bases fitting TRBD2. V shed 7 bases and J 3 bases; nucleotides not matched to a gene: 10. CDR1 and CDR2 (germline): MGHRA, YSYEKL. This CDR3 has 15 amino acids. In DNA, the CDR3 is TGCGCCAGCACCATCCCGCAGGGAGGGACAGATACGCAGTATTTT. Translation gives CASTIPQGGTDTQYF.

The chain recombines TRBV7-2 with TRBJ1-2; 10 bases align to TRBD1. The CDR3 covers 17 residues. Losses at the gene ends were 6 bases for V and 2 bases for J; bases not matched to a gene: 12. Germline V lookup: CDR1 SGHTA, CDR2 FQGNSA. CDR3: CASSLPGTGVANYGYTF. The CDR3 DNA reads as TGTGCCAGCAGTTTACCCGGGACAGGGGTAGCGAACTATGGCTACACCTTC. Using reference TRBV7-2 and TRBJ1-2 for the parts outside the CDR3, the full variable domain is GAGVSQSPSNKVTEKGKDVELRCDPISGHTALYWYRQSLGQGLEFLIYFQGNSAPDKSGLPSDRFSAERTGGSVSTLTIQRTQQEDSAVYLCASSLPGTGVANYGYTFGSGTRLTVV.

This sequence joins TRBV7-2 and TRBJ1-3; TRBD1 is a possible D gene (6 bases). V lost 6 bases, J lost 4 bases, and 16 bases lay in between. Germline V gives CDR1 SGHTA, CDR2 FQGNSA. This CDR3 has 15 amino acids. CDR3 in DNA: TGTGCCAGCAGGAAAACAGGGTTGGGAGGAAACACCATATATTTT. Translating gives CASRKTGLGGNTIYF. The complete variable domain, with remaining parts taken from reference TRBV7-2 and TRBJ1-3, reads GAGVSQSPSNKVTEKGKDVELRCDPISGHTALYWYRQSLGQGLEFLIYFQGNSAPDKSGLPSDRFSAERTGGSVSTLTIQRTQQEDSAVYLCASRKTGLGGNTIYFGEGSWLTVV.

The V gene is TRBV18, the J gene TRBJ1-1; no reliable D call. This CDR3 region has 15 residues. With 0 bases removed from V and 4 bases from J, the gap between germline ends came to 12 bases. The V gene's germline CDR1 is KGHSH and CDR2 LQKENI. CDR3: CASSPPGGVGTEAFF. The CDR3 bases are TGTGCCAGCTCACCACCGGGTGGGGTGGGCACTGAAGCTTTCTTT.

The chain couples TRBV5-1 to TRBJ2-3; the D is unclear. The CDR3 totals 15 residues. From germline, CDR1 is SGHRS and CDR2 YFSETQ. V lost 0 bases, J lost 0 bases, and 8 bases lay in between. CDR3 DNA sequence: TGCGCCAGCAGCTTGGACACCCCTAGCACAGATACGCAGTATTTT. It yields the protein CASSLDTPSTDTQYF. Full variable domain (missing parts from reference TRBV5-1 and TRBJ2-3): KAGVTQTPRYLIKTRGQQVTLSCSPISGHRSVSWYQQTPGQGLQFLFEYFSETQRNKGNFPGRFSGRQFSNSRSEMNVSTLELGDSALYLCASSLDTPSTDTQYFGPGTRLTVL.

Concerning this clone itself: Sequence at one end of the junction differs from germline and may be a read error. V and J are TRBV28 and TRBJ2-2, with TRBD1 matching over 9 bases. Per the germline V gene, CDR1 is MDHEN and CDR2 is SYDVKM. CDR3 length: 17 amino acids. CDR3 nucleotides: TGTGCCAGCAGTTTATGGGACAGGGGCCTGAACACCGGGGGGCTGTTTTTT. Amino acids: CASSLWDRGLNTGGLFF.

The chain uses TRBV2 and TRBJ2-3; 10 bases map to TRBD1. With V trimmed by 6 bases and J by 4 bases, 7 bases remained unmatched. This CDR3 has 15 residues. CDR1 is SNHLY, CDR2 FYNNEI, per germline. CDR3 in DNA: TGTGCCAGCAGCGGCCCGGGACAGGGGCCAGATACGCAGTATTTT. Protein: CASSGPGQGPDTQYF.

The chain employs TRBV18 and TRBJ2-7, with D perhaps TRBD1 (7 bases). V was trimmed by 6 bases and J by 3 bases, leaving 24 bases between them. Germline V gene sequence: CDR1 KGHSH, CDR2 LQKENI. The CDR3 totals 17 residues. This CDR3 reads CASSQKGSQGGRYEQYF. In DNA, the CDR3 is TGTGCCAGCTCCCAGAAAGGGTCGCAGGGGGGACGCTACGAGCAGTACTTC. The entire variable domain, with the rest obtained from reference TRBV18 and TRBJ2-7, is as follows: NAGVMQNPRHLVRRRGQEARLRCSPMKGHSHVYWYRQLPEEGLKFMVYLQKENIIDESGMPKERFSAEFPKEGPSILRIQQVVRGDSAAYFCASSQKGSQGGRYEQYFGPGTRLTVT.

CDR3 protein: CASSFTSLAGGRNEQFF. Written as DNA, the CDR3 is TGTGCCAGCAGCTTTACCTCACTAGCAGGGGGGCGGAATGAGCAGTTCTTC. V is TRBV11-2 and J is TRBJ2-1; tentative D call: TRBD1 (7 bases). Looked up from germline, CDR1 is SGHAT and CDR2 is FQNNGV. V lost 3 bases and J lost 7, with 22 bases in between. The CDR3 contains 17 residues. Drawing the rest from reference TRBV11-2 and TRBJ2-1, the complete variable domain is EAGVAQSPRYKIIEKRQSVAFWCNPISGHATLYWYQQILGQGPKLLIQFQNNGVVDDSQLPKDRFSAERLKGVDSTLKIQPAKLEDSAVYLCASSFTSLAGGRNEQFFGPGTRLTVL.

CDR3 region: CATGGASGANVLTF. The CDR3 region has the DNA TGTGCGACAGGGGGCGCTTCGGGGGCCAACGTCCTGACTTTC. The chain couples TRBV19 to TRBJ2-6; 10 bases align to TRBD1. The CDR3 is 14 residues long. The V gene's germline CDR1 is LNHDA and CDR2 SQIVND (reference sequence).

V is TRBV5-6 and J is TRBJ2-3; 9 bases are shared with TRBD2. The CDR3 is 17 residues long. Per the germline V gene, CDR1 is SGHDT and CDR2 is YYEEEE. The junction had 10 bases not matched to a gene; V was cut back by 3 bases and J by 2 bases. The CDR3 DNA reads as TGTGCCAGCAGCTCGCTAGGACTAGCGCTTAACACAGATACGCAGTATTTT. Residues: CASSSLGLALNTDTQYF. Together with reference TRBV5-6 and TRBJ2-3, the CDR3 gives the full variable domain: DAGVTQSPTHLIKTRGQQVTLRCSPKSGHDTVSWYQQALGQGPQFIFQYYEEEERQRGNFPDRFSGHQFPNYSSELNVNALLLGDSALYLCASSSLGLALNTDTQYFGPGTRLTVL.

The chain links TRBV7-2 to TRBJ2-5; 9 bases match TRBD1. CDR3 length: 16 residues. The germline gives CDR1 SGHTA, CDR2 FQGNSA. V dropped 4 bases and J dropped 2; count of bases not matched to a gene: 8. CDR3 nucleotide sequence: TGTGCCAGCAGCTCCGGGACAGGGAGAGGTCAAGAGACCCAGTACTTC. Its translation is CASSSGTGRGQETQYF.

This clone has a handful of counts. The CDR3 nucleotides read TGTGCCAGCAGCCTCCAACCATCCTACAATGAGCAGTTCTTC. Protein sequence: CASSLQPSYNEQFF. V usage is TRBV11-2 and J usage is TRBJ2-1; D gene unclear. Germline V gene sequence: CDR1 SGHAT, CDR2 FQNNGV. The V gene lost 5 bases and the J gene lost 1 base, with 9 bases spanning the gap. This CDR3 has 14 amino acids.

This clone was seen a single time. The chain links TRBV11-3 to TRBJ2-7; D is tentatively TRBD1 or TRBD2 (6 bases each). The V gene's germline CDR1 is SGHNT and CDR2 YENEEA. CDR3 length: 13 residues. Trimming cost V 5 bases and J 6 bases, with 14 bases left between them. The DNA of the CDR3 is TGTGCCAGCAGCCTCCTACAGGGAGGCGAGCAGTACTTC. Translating gives CASSLLQGGEQYF.

A single count supports this clone. The chain has TRBV10-1 and TRBJ2-1; D unclear. CDR3 length equals 14 residues. CDR1 is WNHNN, CDR2 SYGVQD, per germline (reference sequence). Deletions cut 6 bases from V and 0 bases from J, with 9 bases between. The CDR3 here is CASSARLSYNEQFF. CDR3 nucleotide sequence: TGCGCCAGCAGCGCCCGACTCTCCTACAATGAGCAGTTCTTC.

V gene TRBV9 combines with J gene TRBJ1-2; no clear D. CDR1 is SGDLS, CDR2 YYNGEE, per germline. Trimming removed 4 bases from V and 0 bases from J, with 16 bases in between. The CDR3 extends over 16 amino acids. CDR3 region: CASSIQPVPSNYGYTF. In DNA form, the CDR3 reads TGTGCCAGCAGCATCCAGCCGGTGCCCTCTAACTATGGCTACACCTTC.

V and J are TRBV2 and TRBJ1-5; the D gene is possibly TRBD1 (6 bases). V was cut by 4 bases and J by 0 bases, with 10 bases left in between. The CDR3 runs to 15 residues. Germline CDR1 and CDR2: SNHLY and FYNNEI. CDR3 DNA sequence: TGTGCCAGCAGTGCTAGGGGGGATAGCAATCAGCCCCAGCATTTT. Protein: CASSARGDSNQPQHF.

The CDR3 DNA reads TGTGCCTGGAGTGACCCTAAGGGAGGGACTAATTCACCCCTCCACTTT. Encoded protein: CAWSDPKGGTNSPLHF. The chain uses TRBV30 and TRBJ1-6; a weak D match, TRBD1 (5 bases). CDR1 and CDR2 from the germline V gene are GTSNPN and SVGIG (reference sequence). The V gene lost 1 base and the J gene lost 6 bases, with 16 bases spanning the gap. The CDR3 length is 16 residues. The entire variable domain, with the rest obtained from reference TRBV30 and TRBJ1-6, is as follows: SQTIHQWPATLVQPVGSPLSLECTVEGTSNPNLYWYRQAAGRGLQLLFYSVGIGQISSEVPQNLSASRPQDRQFILSSKKLLLSDSGFYLCAWSDPKGGTNSPLHFGNGTRLTVT.

In this sample, this clone turned up a few times. The V gene is TRBV28, the J gene TRBJ1-1, with a weak D call TRBD1 (5 bases). CDR1 is MDHEN and CDR2 is SYDVKM in the germline V gene. The CDR3 consists of 15 residues. Trimming pared 3 bases from V and 5 bases from J, leaving 16 bases between. The CDR3 region has the DNA TGTGCCAGCAGTTTTGTGAGGGGCCGTAAGACTGAAGCTTTCTTT. Translation gives CASSFVRGRKTEAFF.

The chain combines TRBV18 with TRBJ1-4; maybe TRBD1 (6 bases). This CDR3 is 15 amino acids long. Germline V CDR1 and CDR2: KGHSH, LQKENI. The germline V and J ends were trimmed by 3 bases and 5 bases, with 13 bases remaining between them. The CDR3 DNA reads TGTGCCAGCTCACCCACAGGGTTACTAAATGAAAAACTGTTTTTT. Translation gives CASSPTGLLNEKLFF.